One and the same sample provided the 31 T cell receptor beta chains below, sequenced in a study of OX40 agonist ivuxolimab in advanced cancers. Repertoires were generated with immunoSEQ multiplex PCR, while TCRdb's copy carries only in-frame clones and drops some. The table lists about 80,000 clones, 80% to 90% of them singletons, with roughly 0.32% in the top ten. Specimen: CD4+ or CD8+ T cells sorted from blood, collected in a trial of the OX40 agonist ivuxolimab. Receptors originate from an adult with an advanced solid tumor such as melanoma, head and neck, liver or kidney cancer.

The chain carries TRBV28 and TRBJ1-5; D ambiguous. V lost 3 bases and J 3 bases, leaving 9 bases between the germline ends. From germline, CDR1 is MDHEN and CDR2 SYDVKM. This CDR3 is built from 14 residues. CDR3 DNA sequence: TGTGCCAGCAGTTTGGGAGGAAACAATCAGCCCCAGCATTTT. It yields the protein CASSLGGNNQPQHF.

The chain carries TRBV6-1 and TRBJ2-4; no clear D gene. V was shortened by 7 bases and J by 7 bases, with 8 bases between the two germline ends. Germline CDR1 reads MNHNS; CDR2 reads SASEGT. The CDR3 has 11 residues. The CDR3 region is CASTDLNIQYF. CDR3 coding DNA: TGTGCCAGCACCGACTTGAACATTCAGTACTTC.

The DNA for the CDR3 is TGTGCCAGCAGCCAAAAGGTTAACCGGGAAACAGATACGCAGTATTTT. Its protein product is CASSQKVNRETDTQYF. J is TRBJ2-3 and V is TRBV14; D possibly corresponds to TRBD2 (5 bases). Germline CDR1 SGHDN, CDR2 FVKESK. Trimming left V 2 bases short and J 3 bases short, with 15 bases between. This CDR3 region has 16 residues.

For this clone: Compared with germline, one end of the junction differs, possibly owing to a read error. V is TRBV5-1 and J is TRBJ2-1, with TRBD2 matching over 12 bases. Germline CDR1 SGHRS, CDR2 YFSETQ. This CDR3 contains 15 residues. CDR3 region: CASSPTSGGWNEQFF. CDR3 nucleotide sequence: TGTGCCAGCAGCCCGACTAGCGGGGGTTGGAATGAGCAGTTCTTC. Combining the CDR3 with reference TRBV5-1 and TRBJ2-1 gives the whole variable domain KAGVTQTPRYLIKTRGQQVTLSCSPISGHRSVSWYQQTPGQGLQFLFEYFSETQRNKGNFPGRFSGRQFSNSRSEMNVSTLELGDSALYLCASSPTSGGWNEQFFGPGTRLTVL.

The chain employs TRBV7-9 and TRBJ1-1; maybe TRBD1 (5 bases). Germline CDR1 is SEHNR and CDR2 is FQNEAQ (reference sequence). Trimming shortened V by 5 bases and J by 7 bases, and 11 bases separated the two germline ends. The CDR3 totals 12 residues. The CDR3 protein is CASSMTGLEAFF. CDR3 bases: TGTGCCAGCAGCATGACGGGGCTTGAAGCTTTCTTT.

CDR3 loop: CASSVVGGSGDTQYF. The CDR3 bases are TGTGCCAGCAGCGTAGTTGGGGGGTCTGGGGATACGCAGTATTTT. The chain links TRBV9 to TRBJ2-3; perhaps TRBD2 as D (6 bases). Trimming took 0 bases from V and 6 from J, leaving 14 bases between them. CDR1 and CDR2 (germline): SGDLS, YYNGEE. The CDR3 is 15 amino acids.

V and J are TRBV6-1 and TRBJ1-1, with 9 bases identical to TRBD1. Germline CDR1 MNHNS, CDR2 SASEGT. This CDR3 is 15 amino acids long. V lost 3 bases and J lost 3; bases outside the gene matches: 5. Here the CDR3 DNA reads TGTGCCAGCAGTGACCAGACAGGGGGGGACACTGAAGCTTTCTTT. Its translation: CASSDQTGGDTEAFF.

The gene calls are TRBV5-4 and TRBJ2-5; D ambiguous. V was shortened by 1 base and J by 0 bases, with 13 bases between the two germline ends. CDR3 length equals 16 residues. Per germline, CDR1 SGHNT and CDR2 YYREEE (reference sequence). The chain's CDR3 is CASSLYRDSYQETQYF. The DNA for the CDR3 is TGTGCCAGCAGCTTGTATAGGGATTCGTACCAAGAGACCCAGTACTTC.

The genes are TRBV12-5 and TRBJ1-1; TRBD1 might be the D (5 bases). Germline loops: CDR1 LGHNT, CDR2 FRNRAP. With 0 bases removed from V and 4 bases from J, the gap between germline ends came to 12 bases. CDR3 size: 15 residues. CDR3: CASGLVVGAGTEAFF. DNA of the CDR3: TGTGCTAGTGGTTTGGTAGTAGGGGCTGGCACTGAAGCTTTCTTT. Full variable domain (missing parts from reference TRBV12-5 and TRBJ1-1): DARVTQTPRHKVTEMGQEVTMRCQPILGHNTVFWYRQTMMQGLELLAYFRNRAPLDDSGMPKDRFSAEMPDATLATLKIQPSEPRDSAVYFCASGLVVGAGTEAFFGQGTRLTVV.

This clone has only one observation. The CDR3 reads CASSFSGYTEAFF. The CDR3 nucleotides read TGTGCCAGCAGTTTCTCAGGGTACACTGAAGCTTTCTTT. V usage is TRBV6-5 and J usage is TRBJ1-1; tentatively, D is TRBD1 (5 bases). There are 13 residues in the CDR3. Per germline, CDR1 MNHEY and CDR2 SVGAGI. Trimming pared 4 bases from V and 3 bases from J, leaving 9 bases between.

This chain connects TRBV6-1 to TRBJ1-1; tentatively, D is TRBD1 (5 bases). CDR3 length equals 14 residues. V was pared by 0 bases and J by 11 bases, with 16 bases between. Looked up from germline, CDR1 is MNHNS and CDR2 is SASEGT. CDR3 sequence (DNA): TGTGCCAGCAGTGAAGCGAAAGGGGTGTTGGGTGCTTTCTTT. This sequence encodes CASSEAKGVLGAFF.

This sequence joins TRBV4-1 and TRBJ1-5; D gene uncertain. Per the germline V gene, CDR1 is MGHRA and CDR2 is YSYEKL. Between the trimmed V and J ends, which lost 4 bases and 6 bases, there was a span of 13 bases. The CDR3 has 14 residues. The CDR3 DNA follows: TGCGCCAGCAGCCGACTGTTAGGAGGTCAGCCCCAGCATTTT. It translates to CASSRLLGGQPQHF.

The rearrangement joins TRBV9 to TRBJ2-1, with 10 bases lining up with TRBD1. This CDR3 contains 16 residues. J lost 8 bases, V lost 3 bases, and 11 bases had no gene match. Germline lookup yields CDR1 SGDLS and CDR2 YYNGEE. The CDR3 sequence: CASSDSVGQGVHEQFF. In nucleotides, the CDR3 is TGTGCCAGCAGCGACTCCGTAGGACAGGGGGTCCATGAGCAGTTCTTC. The variable domain in full, with the rest retrieved from reference TRBV9 and TRBJ2-1, is DSGVTQTPKHLITATGQRVTLRCSPRSGDLSVYWYQQSLDQGLQFLIQYYNGEERAKGNILERFSAQQFPDLHSELNLSSLELGDSALYFCASSDSVGQGVHEQFFGPGTRLTVL.

This clone was counted a few times. V is TRBV5-1 and J is TRBJ2-1, with D perhaps given as TRBD1 or TRBD2 (6 bases each). CDR3 size: 16 residues. CDR1 is SGHRS and CDR2 is YFSETQ in the germline V gene. The V end was cut by 3 bases, the J end by 5 bases, with 18 bases between. The CDR3 loop reads CASSWVRGRSNNEQFF. The DNA of the CDR3 is TGCGCCAGCAGCTGGGTTCGGGGGCGGTCGAACAATGAGCAGTTCTTC.

This chain uses TRBV7-2 with TRBJ2-7; perhaps TRBD2 as D (8 bases). There are 15 residues in the CDR3. V was clipped by 5 bases and J by 6 bases, with 20 bases between them. Germline CDR1 SGHTA, CDR2 FQGNSA. CDR3 protein: CASSPESRGTSEQYF. Here the CDR3 DNA reads TGTGCCAGCAGCCCCGAATCCAGGGGGACTAGCGAGCAGTACTTC.

This chain links TRBV18 with TRBJ1-1; 8 nucleotides agree with TRBD1. Germline loops: CDR1 KGHSH, CDR2 LQKENI. Losses at the gene ends were 1 base for V and 8 bases for J; bases not matched to a gene: 3. The CDR3 is made up of 13 amino acids. The CDR3 DNA is TGTGCCAGCTCACCACGGGACAGGATGGAAGCTTTCTTT. It codes for CASSPRDRMEAFF.

The table lists this clone with a count of one. The chain joins TRBV2 to TRBJ1-2; D is uncertain. V was cut by 8 bases and J by 4 bases, with 11 bases left in between. From germline, CDR1 is SNHLY and CDR2 FYNNEI. This CDR3 is 12 amino acids long. The CDR3 loop is CASSGSSYGYTF. DNA for the CDR3: TGTGCCAGCTCGGGGAGTAGCTATGGCTACACCTTC.

This clone was seen a handful of times. The chain has TRBV19 and TRBJ1-1; 8 nucleotides align to TRBD1. The CDR3 length is 14 residues. CDR1 is LNHDA, CDR2 SQIVND, per germline (reference sequence). Trimming removed 3 bases from V and 0 bases from J; junction bases left unmatched: 0. CDR3 amino acids: CASSMGQVNTEAFF. The CDR3 DNA is TGTGCCAGTAGTATGGGACAGGTGAACACTGAAGCTTTCTTT.

The V call is TRBV7-9, the J call TRBJ1-2; D might be TRBD1 (6 bases). Germline assignment: CDR1 SEHNR and CDR2 FQNEAQ (reference sequence). V lost 4 bases and J lost 5, with 14 bases in between. The CDR3 loop spans 14 amino acids. This chain's CDR3 is CASSSQGRGYGYTF. CDR3 DNA: TGTGCCAGCAGCTCACAGGGAAGGGGGTATGGCTACACCTTC.

The sample holds one count of this clone. CDR3: CSVRAGVNQPQHF. The CDR3, as DNA: TGCAGCGTGAGGGCGGGGGTAAATCAGCCCCAGCATTTT. V gene TRBV29-1 combines with J gene TRBJ1-5; D possibly corresponds to TRBD1 (5 bases). CDR1 SQVTM and CDR2 ANQGSEA come from the germline V gene. The CDR3 has 13 amino acids. V shed 6 bases and J shed 4 bases, with 13 bases lying between them.

The chain links TRBV5-1 to TRBJ1-1; no clear D gene. Germline CDR1 SGHRS, CDR2 YFSETQ. Trimming removed 0 bases from V and 7 bases from J, with 13 bases in between. The CDR3 has 14 residues. DNA for the CDR3: TGCGCCAGCAGCTTGGGTAGGGAATTGAGTGAAGCTTTCTTT. Residues: CASSLGRELSEAFF.

CDR3 in DNA: TGTGCCAGCTCACCATCCGCAGGGGGAGGCGGGGAGCTGTTTTTT. It translates to CASSPSAGGGGELFF. This chain links TRBV18 with TRBJ2-2; maybe TRBD1 (7 bases). The CDR3 has 15 residues. V shed 2 bases and J shed 7 bases, with 14 bases lying between them. CDR1 and CDR2 from the germline V gene are KGHSH and LQKENI.

The sample holds a few counts of this clone. V usage is TRBV19 and J usage is TRBJ1-1, with 7 bases aligning to TRBD1. The germline gives CDR1 LNHDA, CDR2 SQIVND (reference sequence). Trimming took 1 base from V and 5 from J; bases not matched to a gene: 7. The CDR3 is made up of 15 amino acids. CDR3 DNA: TGTGCCAGTAGTATAGGCCTACAGGGGAGGACTGAAGCTTTCTTT. This gives the protein CASSIGLQGRTEAFF.

This clone showed up just once. The J gene is TRBJ2-2, the V gene TRBV19; 7 bases align to TRBD2. The J segment lost 0 bases and the V segment lost 9 bases, leaving 10 bases of the junction unmatched. The CDR3 is 16 residues long. From germline, CDR1 is LNHDA and CDR2 SQIVND (reference sequence). CDR3 coding DNA: TGTGCCAGGGGGTTTACTAGCGATCCGAACACCGGGGAGCTGTTTTTT. This encodes CARGFTSDPNTGELFF.

J is TRBJ2-3 and V is TRBV5-1, with TRBD1 as a possible D gene (5 bases). This CDR3 is built from 16 residues. Per the germline V gene, CDR1 is SGHRS and CDR2 is YFSETQ. V was clipped by 0 bases and J by 0 bases, with 11 bases between them. CDR3 DNA sequence: TGCGCCAGCAGCTTGGGGCAGGGAATGAGCACAGATACGCAGTATTTT. Its translation is CASSLGQGMSTDTQYF.

This clone was observed a single time. The genes are TRBV7-2 and TRBJ1-1; unclear D gene. Germline CDR1 reads SGHTA; CDR2 reads FQGNSA. The ends were cut back, 2 bases at V and 3 bases at J, with 13 bases in the middle. The CDR3 extends over 15 amino acids. CDR3 loop: CASSLTGSRDTEAFF. The CDR3 coding sequence is TGTGCCAGCAGCTTAACCGGGAGCCGGGACACTGAAGCTTTCTTT.

The chain recombines TRBV7-6 with TRBJ2-5; the match to TRBD2 covers 10 bases. This CDR3 has 15 amino acids. Trimming removed 7 bases from V and 1 base from J; junction bases left unmatched: 6. Germline V CDR1 and CDR2: SGHVS, FNYEAQ. The CDR3 DNA is TGTGCCAGCACCCGGGCTAGCGGGGGCCAAGAGACCCAGTACTTC. Protein sequence: CASTRASGGQETQYF.

This clone was detected only a few times. The chain uses TRBV13 and TRBJ2-1; TRBD2 matches at 8 bases. The CDR3 is 18 amino acids. Trimming at V came to 6 bases and at J to 7 bases, leaving 20 bases not matched to a gene. Germline loops: CDR1 PRHDT, CDR2 FYEKMQ (reference sequence). CDR3 in DNA: TGTGCCAGCAGTCCGACCATATTCGGGGGGGCGTTGAGGAATGAGCAGTTCTTC. This sequence encodes CASSPTIFGGALRNEQFF.

The V call is TRBV18, the J call TRBJ1-2; D is unresolved. Germline V gene lookup returns CDR1 KGHSH and CDR2 LQKENI. V shed 6 bases and J shed 4 bases, with 18 bases lying between them. The CDR3 is made up of 15 amino acids. Here the CDR3 reads CASSGRGTEGYGYTF. The CDR3 bases are TGTGCCAGCTCGGGCAGAGGTACCGAGGGCTATGGCTACACCTTC.

This sequence joins TRBV5-1 and TRBJ2-2; the D gene is possibly TRBD1 (6 bases). V was cut by 1 base and J by 6 bases, with 10 bases left in between. The CDR3 has 14 residues. Germline assignment: CDR1 SGHRS and CDR2 YFSETQ. CDR3 nucleotide sequence: TGCGCCAGCAGCTTGACAAAGGGGGCCGGGGAGCTGTTTTTT. Encoded protein: CASSLTKGAGELFF.

This clone was seen more than once but under ten times. The genes are TRBV7-8 and TRBJ1-5, with D maybe TRBD1 (5 bases). Trimming pared 5 bases from V and 6 bases from J, leaving 14 bases between. The CDR3 is made up of 14 amino acids. CDR1 SGHVS and CDR2 FQNEAQ come from the germline V gene. CDR3 nucleotide sequence: TGTGCCAGCAGCCCGTACGGGGGATCTCAGCCCCAGCATTTT. This codes for CASSPYGGSQPQHF.